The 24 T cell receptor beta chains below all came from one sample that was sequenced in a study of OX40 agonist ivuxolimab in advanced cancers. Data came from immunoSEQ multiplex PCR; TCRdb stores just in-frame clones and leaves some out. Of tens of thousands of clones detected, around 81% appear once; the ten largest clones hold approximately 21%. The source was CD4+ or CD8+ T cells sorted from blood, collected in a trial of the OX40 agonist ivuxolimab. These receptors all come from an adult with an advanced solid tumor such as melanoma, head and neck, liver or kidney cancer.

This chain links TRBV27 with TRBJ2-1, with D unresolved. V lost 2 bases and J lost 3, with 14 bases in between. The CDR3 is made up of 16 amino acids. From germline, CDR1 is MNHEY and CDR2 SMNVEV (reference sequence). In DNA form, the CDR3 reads TGTGCCAGCAGTTTAGTTTCGGGCCGGGTCTACAATGAGCAGTTCTTC. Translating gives CASSLVSGRVYNEQFF.

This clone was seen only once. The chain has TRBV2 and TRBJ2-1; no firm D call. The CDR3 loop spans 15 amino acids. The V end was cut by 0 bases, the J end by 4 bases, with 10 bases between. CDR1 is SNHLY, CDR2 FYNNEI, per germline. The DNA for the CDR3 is TGTGCCAGCAGTGAAGCCAGGATTGGGTACAATGAGCAGTTCTTC. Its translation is CASSEARIGYNEQFF. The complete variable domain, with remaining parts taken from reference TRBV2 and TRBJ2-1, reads EPEVTQTPSHQVTQMGQEVILRCVPISNHLYFYWYRQILGQKVEFLVSFYNNEISEKSEIFDDQFSVERPDGSNFTLKIRSTKLEDSAMYFCASSEARIGYNEQFFGPGTRLTVL.

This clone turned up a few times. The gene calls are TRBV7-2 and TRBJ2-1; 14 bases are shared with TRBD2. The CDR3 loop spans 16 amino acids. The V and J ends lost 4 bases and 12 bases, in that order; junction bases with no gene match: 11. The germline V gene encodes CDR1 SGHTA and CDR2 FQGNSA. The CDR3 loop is CASSSSVAGTSGGQFF. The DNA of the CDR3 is TGTGCCAGCAGCTCCTCTGTAGCCGGGACTAGCGGGGGGCAGTTCTTC.

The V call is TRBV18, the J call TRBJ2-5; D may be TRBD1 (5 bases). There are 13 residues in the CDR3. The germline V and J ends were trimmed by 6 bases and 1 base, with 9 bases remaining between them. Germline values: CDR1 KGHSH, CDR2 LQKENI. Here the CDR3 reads CASSKQVQETQYF. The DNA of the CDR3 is TGTGCCAGCTCTAAACAGGTCCAAGAGACCCAGTACTTC.

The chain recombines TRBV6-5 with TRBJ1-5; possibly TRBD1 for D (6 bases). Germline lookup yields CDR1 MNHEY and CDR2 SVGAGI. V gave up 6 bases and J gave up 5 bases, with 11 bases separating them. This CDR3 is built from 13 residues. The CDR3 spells CASRRTVDQPQHF. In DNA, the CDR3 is TGTGCCAGCAGGCGGACAGTTGATCAGCCCCAGCATTTT.

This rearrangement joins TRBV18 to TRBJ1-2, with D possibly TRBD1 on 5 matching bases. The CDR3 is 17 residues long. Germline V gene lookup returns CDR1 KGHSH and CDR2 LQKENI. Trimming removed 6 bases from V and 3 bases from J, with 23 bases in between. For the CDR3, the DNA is TGTGCCAGCTCCGTTAGAGCCCCGGGACCGTATGACTATGGCTACACCTTC. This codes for CASSVRAPGPYDYGYTF.

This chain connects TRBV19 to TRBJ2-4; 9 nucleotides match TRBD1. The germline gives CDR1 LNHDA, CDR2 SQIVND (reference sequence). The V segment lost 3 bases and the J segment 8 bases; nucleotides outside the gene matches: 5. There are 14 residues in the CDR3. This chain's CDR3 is CASSMGQGTDIQYF. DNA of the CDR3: TGTGCCAGTAGTATGGGACAGGGTACGGACATTCAGTACTTC.

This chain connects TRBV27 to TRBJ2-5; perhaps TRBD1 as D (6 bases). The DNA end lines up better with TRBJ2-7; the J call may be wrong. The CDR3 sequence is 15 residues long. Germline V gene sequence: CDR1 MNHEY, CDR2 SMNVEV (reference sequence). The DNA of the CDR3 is TGTGCCAGCAGTTTTGCAGGGGTGAGCTCCTACGAGCAGTACTTC. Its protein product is CASSFAGVSSYEQYF.

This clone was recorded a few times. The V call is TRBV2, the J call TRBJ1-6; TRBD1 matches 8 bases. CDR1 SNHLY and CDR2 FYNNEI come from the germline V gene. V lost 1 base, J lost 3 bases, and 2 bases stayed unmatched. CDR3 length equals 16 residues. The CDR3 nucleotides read TGTGCCAGCAGTGAAGTAGGACAGGGCTATAATTCACCCCTCCACTTT. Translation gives CASSEVGQGYNSPLHF. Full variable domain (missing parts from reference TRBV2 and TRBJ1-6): EPEVTQTPSHQVTQMGQEVILRCVPISNHLYFYWYRQILGQKVEFLVSFYNNEISEKSEIFDDQFSVERPDGSNFTLKIRSTKLEDSAMYFCASSEVGQGYNSPLHFGNGTRLTVT.

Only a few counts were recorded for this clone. As DNA, the CDR3 is TGTGCTAGTGGTTTGGGACAGGGAAAAGCTTTCTTT. It translates to CASGLGQGKAFF. This sequence joins TRBV12-5 and TRBJ1-1; TRBD1 agrees at 7 bases. The CDR3 is 12 residues long. The germline CDR1 and CDR2 sequences are LGHNT and FRNRAP. Trimming took 1 base from V and 9 from J; bases not matched to a gene: 2.

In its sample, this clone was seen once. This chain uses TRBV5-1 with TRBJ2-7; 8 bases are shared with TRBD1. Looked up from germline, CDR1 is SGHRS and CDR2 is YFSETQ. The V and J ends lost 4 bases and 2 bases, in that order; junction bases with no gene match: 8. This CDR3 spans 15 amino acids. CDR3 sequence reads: CASSLGQGPPYEQYF. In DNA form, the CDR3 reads TGCGCCAGCAGCCTAGGACAGGGTCCCCCCTACGAGCAGTACTTC.

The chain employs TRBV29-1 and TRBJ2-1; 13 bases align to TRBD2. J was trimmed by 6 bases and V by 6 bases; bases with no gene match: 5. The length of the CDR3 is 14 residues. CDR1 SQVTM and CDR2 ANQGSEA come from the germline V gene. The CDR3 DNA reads TGCAGCGTGGCCCGACTAGCGGGGGGCAATGAGCAGTTCTTC. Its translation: CSVARLAGGNEQFF.

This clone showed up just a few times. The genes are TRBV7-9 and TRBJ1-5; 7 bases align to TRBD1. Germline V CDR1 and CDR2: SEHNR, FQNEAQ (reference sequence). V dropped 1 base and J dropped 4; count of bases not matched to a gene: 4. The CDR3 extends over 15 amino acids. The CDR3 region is CASSLEQGLNQPQHF. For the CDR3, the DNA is TGTGCCAGCAGCTTAGAACAGGGGTTAAATCAGCCCCAGCATTTT.

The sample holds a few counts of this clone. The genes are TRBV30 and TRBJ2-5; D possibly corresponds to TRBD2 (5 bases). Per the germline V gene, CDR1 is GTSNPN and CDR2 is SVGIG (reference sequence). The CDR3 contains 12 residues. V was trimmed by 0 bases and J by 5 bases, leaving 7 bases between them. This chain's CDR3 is CAWSVGVETQYF. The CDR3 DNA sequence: TGTGCCTGGAGTGTCGGGGTTGAGACCCAGTACTTC.

The CDR3 loop is CASSSPRGGDTDTQYF. The CDR3 bases are TGTGCCAGCAGTTCCCCGCGGGGCGGGGACACAGATACGCAGTATTTT. V gene TRBV28 combines with J gene TRBJ2-3; TRBD2 is a possible D gene (6 bases). The CDR3 sequence is 16 residues long. Germline CDR1 and CDR2: MDHEN and SYDVKM. V was pared by 4 bases and J by 2 bases, with 16 bases between.

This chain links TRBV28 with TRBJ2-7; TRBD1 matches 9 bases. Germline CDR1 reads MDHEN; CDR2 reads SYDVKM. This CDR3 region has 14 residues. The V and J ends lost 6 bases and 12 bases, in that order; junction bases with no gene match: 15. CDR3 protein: CASRPGTGTPRAYF. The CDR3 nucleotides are TGTGCCAGCAGACCCGGGACAGGGACTCCTAGGGCGTACTTC. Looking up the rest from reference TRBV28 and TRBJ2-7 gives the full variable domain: DVKVTQSSRYLVKRTGEKVFLECVQDMDHENMFWYRQDPGLGLRLIYFSYDVKMKEKGDIPEGYSVSREKKERFSLILESASTNQTSMYLCASRPGTGTPRAYFGPGTRLTVT.

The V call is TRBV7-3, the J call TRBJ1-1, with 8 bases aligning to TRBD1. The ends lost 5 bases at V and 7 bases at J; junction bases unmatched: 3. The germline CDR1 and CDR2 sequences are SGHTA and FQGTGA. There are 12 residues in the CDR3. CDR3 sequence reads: CASSLGTGEAFF. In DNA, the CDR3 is TGTGCCAGCAGCCTAGGGACAGGTGAAGCTTTCTTT.

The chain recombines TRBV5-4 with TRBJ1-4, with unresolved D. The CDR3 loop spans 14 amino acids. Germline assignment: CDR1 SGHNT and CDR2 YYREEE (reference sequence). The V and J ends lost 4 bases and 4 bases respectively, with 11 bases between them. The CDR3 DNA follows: TGTGCCAGCAGCCCCGGACTTAGTAATGAAAAACTGTTTTTT. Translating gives CASSPGLSNEKLFF.

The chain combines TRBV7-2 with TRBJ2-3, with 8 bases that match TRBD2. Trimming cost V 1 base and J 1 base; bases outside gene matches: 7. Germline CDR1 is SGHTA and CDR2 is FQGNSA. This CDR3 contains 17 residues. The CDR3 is CASSLDSAGVRTDTQYF. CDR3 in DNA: TGTGCCAGCAGCTTAGATTCAGCGGGGGTGCGCACAGATACGCAGTATTTT.

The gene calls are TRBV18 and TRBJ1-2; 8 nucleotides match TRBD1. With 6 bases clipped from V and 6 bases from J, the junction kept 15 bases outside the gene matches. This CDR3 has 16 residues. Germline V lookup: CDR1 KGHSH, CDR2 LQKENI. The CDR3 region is CASSHRQGYGDDGYTF. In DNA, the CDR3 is TGTGCCAGCTCCCATCGACAGGGGTATGGAGATGATGGCTACACCTTC.

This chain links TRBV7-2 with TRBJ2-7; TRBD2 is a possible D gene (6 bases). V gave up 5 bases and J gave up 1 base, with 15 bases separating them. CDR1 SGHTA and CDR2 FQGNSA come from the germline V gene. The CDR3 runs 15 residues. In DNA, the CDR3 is TGTGCCAGCAGCGTATCCCCCGGGACTTCCTACGAGCAGTACTTC. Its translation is CASSVSPGTSYEQYF.

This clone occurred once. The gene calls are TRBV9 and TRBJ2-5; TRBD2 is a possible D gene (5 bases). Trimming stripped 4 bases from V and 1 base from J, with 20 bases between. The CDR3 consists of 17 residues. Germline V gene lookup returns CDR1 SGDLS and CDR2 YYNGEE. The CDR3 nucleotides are TGTGCCAGCAGCAAGACCACCTTGGGCGGGCCCCAAGAGACCCAGTACTTC. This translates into CASSKTTLGGPQETQYF.

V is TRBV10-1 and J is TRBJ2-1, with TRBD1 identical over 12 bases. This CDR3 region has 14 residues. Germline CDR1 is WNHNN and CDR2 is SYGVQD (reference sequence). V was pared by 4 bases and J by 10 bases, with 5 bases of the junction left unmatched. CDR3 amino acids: CASSGGQGANEQFF. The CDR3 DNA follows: TGCGCCAGCAGTGGGGGACAGGGGGCTAACGAGCAGTTCTTC.

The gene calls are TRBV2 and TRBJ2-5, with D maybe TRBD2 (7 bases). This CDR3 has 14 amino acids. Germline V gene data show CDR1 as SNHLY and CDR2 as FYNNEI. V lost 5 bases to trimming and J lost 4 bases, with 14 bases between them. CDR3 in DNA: TGTGCCAGCAGTTTGCAGGGGAGGGGAGAGACCCAGTACTTC. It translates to CASSLQGRGETQYF.